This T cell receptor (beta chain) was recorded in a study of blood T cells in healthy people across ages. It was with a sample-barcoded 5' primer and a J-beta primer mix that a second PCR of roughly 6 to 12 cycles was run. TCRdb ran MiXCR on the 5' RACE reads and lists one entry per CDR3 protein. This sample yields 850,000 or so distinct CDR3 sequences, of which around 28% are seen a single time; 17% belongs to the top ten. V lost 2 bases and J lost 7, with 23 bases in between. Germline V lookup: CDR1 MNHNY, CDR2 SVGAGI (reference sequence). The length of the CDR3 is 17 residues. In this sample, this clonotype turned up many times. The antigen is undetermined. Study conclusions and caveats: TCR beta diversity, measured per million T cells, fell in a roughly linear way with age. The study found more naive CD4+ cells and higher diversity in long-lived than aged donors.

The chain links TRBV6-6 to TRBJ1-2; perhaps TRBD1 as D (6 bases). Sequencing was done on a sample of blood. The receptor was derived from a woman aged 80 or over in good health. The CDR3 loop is CASSYDERQGRSFGYTF. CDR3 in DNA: TGTGCCAGCAGTTACGATGAACGCCAGGGGCGAAGTTTTGGCTACACCTTC.